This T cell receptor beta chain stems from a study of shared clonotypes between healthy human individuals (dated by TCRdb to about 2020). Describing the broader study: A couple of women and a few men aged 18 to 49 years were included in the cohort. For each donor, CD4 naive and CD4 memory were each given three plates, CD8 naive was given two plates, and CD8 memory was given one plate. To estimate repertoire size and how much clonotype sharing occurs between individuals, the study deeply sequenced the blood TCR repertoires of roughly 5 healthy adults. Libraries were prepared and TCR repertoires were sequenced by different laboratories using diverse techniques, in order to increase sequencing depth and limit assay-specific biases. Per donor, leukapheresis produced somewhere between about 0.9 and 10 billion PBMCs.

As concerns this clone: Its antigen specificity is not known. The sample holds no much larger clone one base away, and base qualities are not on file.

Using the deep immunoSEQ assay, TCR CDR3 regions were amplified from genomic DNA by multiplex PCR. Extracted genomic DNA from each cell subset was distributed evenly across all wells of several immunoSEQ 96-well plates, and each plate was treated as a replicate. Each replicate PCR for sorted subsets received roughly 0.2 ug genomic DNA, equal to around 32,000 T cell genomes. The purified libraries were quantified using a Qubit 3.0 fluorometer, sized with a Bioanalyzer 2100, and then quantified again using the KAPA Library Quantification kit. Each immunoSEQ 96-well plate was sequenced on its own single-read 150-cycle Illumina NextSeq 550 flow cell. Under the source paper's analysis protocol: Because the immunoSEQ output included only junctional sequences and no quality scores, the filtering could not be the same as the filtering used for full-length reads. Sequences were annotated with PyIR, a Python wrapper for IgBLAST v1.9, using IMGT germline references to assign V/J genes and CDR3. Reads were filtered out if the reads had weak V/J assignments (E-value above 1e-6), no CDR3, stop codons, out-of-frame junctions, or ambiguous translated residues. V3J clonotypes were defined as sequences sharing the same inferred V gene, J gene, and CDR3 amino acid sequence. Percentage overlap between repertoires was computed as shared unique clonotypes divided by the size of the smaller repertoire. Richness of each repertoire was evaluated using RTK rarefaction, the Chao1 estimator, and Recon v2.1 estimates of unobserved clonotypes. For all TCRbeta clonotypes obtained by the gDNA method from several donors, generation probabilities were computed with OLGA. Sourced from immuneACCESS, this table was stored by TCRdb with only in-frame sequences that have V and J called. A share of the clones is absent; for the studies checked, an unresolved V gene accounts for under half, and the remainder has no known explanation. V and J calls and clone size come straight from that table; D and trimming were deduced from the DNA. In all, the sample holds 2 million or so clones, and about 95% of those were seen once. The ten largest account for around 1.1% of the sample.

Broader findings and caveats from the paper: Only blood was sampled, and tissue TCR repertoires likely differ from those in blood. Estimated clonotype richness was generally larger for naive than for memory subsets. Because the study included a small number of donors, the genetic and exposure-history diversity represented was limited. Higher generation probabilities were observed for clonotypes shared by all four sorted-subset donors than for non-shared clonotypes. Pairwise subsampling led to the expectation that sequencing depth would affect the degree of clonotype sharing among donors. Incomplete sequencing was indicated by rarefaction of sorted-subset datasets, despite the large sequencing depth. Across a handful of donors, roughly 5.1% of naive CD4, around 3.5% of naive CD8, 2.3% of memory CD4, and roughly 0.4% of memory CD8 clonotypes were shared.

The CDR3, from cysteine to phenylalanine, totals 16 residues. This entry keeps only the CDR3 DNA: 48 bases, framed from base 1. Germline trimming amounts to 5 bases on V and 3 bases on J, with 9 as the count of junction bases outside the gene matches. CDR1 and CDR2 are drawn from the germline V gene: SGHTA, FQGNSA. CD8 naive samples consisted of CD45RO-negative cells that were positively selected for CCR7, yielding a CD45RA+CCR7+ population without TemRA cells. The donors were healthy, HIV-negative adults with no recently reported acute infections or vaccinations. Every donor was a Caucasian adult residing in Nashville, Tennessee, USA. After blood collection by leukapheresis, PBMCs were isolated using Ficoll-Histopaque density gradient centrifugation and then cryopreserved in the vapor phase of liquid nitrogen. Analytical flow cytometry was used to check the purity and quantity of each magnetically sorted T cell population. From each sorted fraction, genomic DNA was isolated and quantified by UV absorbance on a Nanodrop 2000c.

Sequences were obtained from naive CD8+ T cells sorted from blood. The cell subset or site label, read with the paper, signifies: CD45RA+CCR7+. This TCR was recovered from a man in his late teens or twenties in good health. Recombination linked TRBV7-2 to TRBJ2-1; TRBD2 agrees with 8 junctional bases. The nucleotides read TGTGCCAGCAGCATAGGAGCGGGGGAAGTCTACAATGAGCAGTTCTTC. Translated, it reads CASSIGAGEVYNEQFF.